One and the same sample provided the 23 T cell receptor beta chains below, sequenced in a study of human T cells and chemical hapten exposure. TCRdb redid the calling of the RACE reads with MiXCR, one entry per CDR3 protein. This table has tens of thousands of distinct CDR3 sequences, roughly 6.7% appearing once. As for time point: pre-sensitization, week 0. As to treatment: therapeutic diphenylcyclopropenone sensitization with weekly scalp DPC. The material was whole blood, obtained in connection with sensitization to the hapten diphenylcyclopropenone (DPC). These receptors originate from a woman between 25 and 40 years old with alopecia areata. Some clones in this sample may be carry-over from other donors' samples.

This clonotype has more than one count but fewer than ten. The chain is built from TRBV3-1 and TRBJ1-1; D remains ambiguous. CDR3 size: 13 residues. Germline CDR1 LGHDT, CDR2 YNNKEL (reference sequence). V was cut by 3 bases and J by 3 bases, with 8 bases left in between. CDR3 nucleotide sequence: TGTGCCAGCAGCCACTCCGGGGACACTGAAGCTTTCTTT. Translating it yields CASSHSGDTEAFF.

The chain links TRBV5-1 to TRBJ1-1; D uncertain. The CDR3 sequence is 15 residues long. Trimming took 1 base from V and 3 from J, leaving 13 bases between them. In germline, CDR1 is SGHRS, CDR2 YFSETQ. The CDR3 DNA is TGCGCCAGCAGCTTGAGAGGCGGGGTGGACACTGAAGCTTTCTTT. It yields the protein CASSLRGGVDTEAFF.

This clonotype was counted many times. This rearrangement joins TRBV20-1 to TRBJ1-1; D is ambiguous. The CDR3 is made up of 10 amino acids. Between the trimmed V and J ends, which lost 5 bases and 3 bases, there was a span of 4 bases. The germline V gene has CDR1 DFQATT and CDR2 SNEGSKA (reference sequence). CDR3 sequence reads: CSALDTEAFF. The CDR3 bases are TGCAGTGCTTTGGACACTGAAGCTTTCTTT.

This clonotype showed up many times. The chain couples TRBV27 to TRBJ2-5; D not certain. Trimming left V 2 bases short and J 5 bases short, with 9 bases between. Germline lookup yields CDR1 MNHEY and CDR2 SMNVEV (reference sequence). The CDR3 loop spans 13 amino acids. The CDR3 nucleotides read TGTGCCAGCAGTTTAGCTAGACACGAGACCCAGTACTTC. Translated: CASSLARHETQYF.

This clonotype was observed many times. The chain is built from TRBV2 and TRBJ1-6; no clear D. This CDR3 has 15 amino acids. The germline V and J ends were trimmed by 2 bases and 7 bases, with 12 bases remaining between them. The V gene's germline CDR1 is SNHLY and CDR2 FYNNEI. The CDR3 region has the DNA TGTGCCAGCAGTGAAAGTAGACAAGGGAATTCACCCCTCCACTTT. Protein product: CASSESRQGNSPLHF.

The chain carries TRBV7-8 and TRBJ1-5; D is unclear. The germline V and J ends were trimmed by 2 bases and 3 bases, with 11 bases remaining between them. The CDR3 loop spans 15 amino acids. The germline V gene encodes CDR1 SGHVS and CDR2 FQNEAQ. CDR3 nucleotide sequence: TGTGCCAGCAGCTTAAGTGTTACAGTCAATCAGCCCCAGCATTTT. Translation: CASSLSVTVNQPQHF.

This clonotype was detected only a few times. This chain joins TRBV6-6 and TRBJ1-5; perhaps TRBD1 as D (6 bases). Trimming left V 2 bases short and J 2 bases short, with 10 bases between. This CDR3 is built from 15 residues. Germline V gene sequence: CDR1 MNHNY, CDR2 SVGAGI (reference sequence). In DNA form, the CDR3 reads TGTGCCAGCAGTTACCCACAGGGTGGCAATCAGCCCCAGCATTTT. Its protein is CASSYPQGGNQPQHF.

This clonotype was recorded a few times. The chain employs TRBV20-1 and TRBJ1-5, with 7 bases lining up with TRBD1. The CDR3 runs to 13 residues. V shed 5 bases, J shed 6 bases, and the junction held 7 bases outside the gene matches. Germline-derived CDR1 and CDR2 are DFQATT and SNEGSKA (reference sequence). The CDR3, as DNA: TGCAGTGCTGTCCAGGGGGGCTCTCAGCCCCAGCATTTT. It translates to CSAVQGGSQPQHF.

This chain connects TRBV7-9 to TRBJ2-4; D gene ambiguous. The CDR3 has 15 amino acids. V gave up 5 bases and J gave up 2 bases, with 13 bases separating them. Germline V lookup: CDR1 SEHNR, CDR2 FQNEAQ (reference sequence). The CDR3 sequence is CASSDLVYTKNIQYF. The CDR3 nucleotides are TGTGCCAGCAGCGACCTGGTATATACCAAAAACATTCAGTACTTC.

The chain is built from TRBV7-9 and TRBJ2-1; 8 bases match TRBD2. Germline CDR1 reads SEHNR; CDR2 reads FQNEAQ (reference sequence). This CDR3 spans 14 amino acids. V trimming: 10 bases; J trimming: 9 bases; junction bases outside the gene matches: 14. CDR3 sequence: CATYPAGGVREQFF. CDR3 coding DNA: TGTGCCACCTATCCCGCCGGGGGGGTTCGTGAGCAGTTCTTC. The variable domain in full, with the rest retrieved from reference TRBV7-9 and TRBJ2-1, is DTGVSQNPRHKITKRGQNVTFRCDPISEHNRLYWYRQTLGQGPEFLTYFQNEAQLEKSRLLSDRFSAERPKGSFSTLEIQRTEQGDSAMYLCATYPAGGVREQFFGPGTRLTVL.

The table lists this clonotype with many counts. The chain couples TRBV12-5 to TRBJ1-1; maybe TRBD1 (6 bases). Trimming cost V 3 bases and J 7 bases, with 12 bases left between them. CDR3 length equals 13 residues. The germline V gene encodes CDR1 LGHNT and CDR2 FRNRAP. The CDR3 coding sequence is TGTGCTAGTGGTTTAGGGGGGCTCGATGAAGCTTTCTTT. Amino acids: CASGLGGLDEAFF.

This clonotype was found many times. The chain uses TRBV11-2 and TRBJ1-1; 7 positions agree with TRBD1. Germline values: CDR1 SGHAT, CDR2 FQNNGV. This CDR3 spans 17 amino acids. Germline trimming cut 1 base from V and 0 bases from J; bases unmatched to any gene: 8. CDR3 coding DNA: TGTGCCAGCAGCTTAGGACAGGGAGGACTCATGAACACTGAAGCTTTCTTT. Amino acids: CASSLGQGGLMNTEAFF.

This clonotype was found many times. The chain links TRBV3-1 to TRBJ2-7; D possibly corresponds to TRBD2 (5 bases). V lost 3 bases to trimming and J lost 3 bases, with 6 bases between them. This CDR3 has 12 residues. The germline V gene encodes CDR1 LGHDT and CDR2 YNNKEL (reference sequence). CDR3 bases: TGTGCCAGCAGCCAGACTATCTACGAGCAGTACTTC. Translating it yields CASSQTIYEQYF.

The table lists this clonotype with a few counts. The V call is TRBV7-9, the J call TRBJ2-5; no reliable D call. Germline V gene data show CDR1 as SEHNR and CDR2 as FQNEAQ (reference sequence). Trimming removed 1 base at V and 1 base at J, with 10 bases between. The CDR3 length is 15 residues. CDR3 amino acids: CASSLGEVGQETQYF. The CDR3, as DNA: TGTGCCAGCAGCTTAGGGGAAGTGGGCCAAGAGACCCAGTACTTC.

Many counts were recorded for this clonotype. The DNA for the CDR3 is TGTGCCAGCAGCGCCTTAGCGGGAGCCGCCTACGAGCAGTACTTC. The encoded protein is CASSALAGAAYEQYF. The V call is TRBV9, the J call TRBJ2-7; 9 nucleotides match TRBD2. The CDR3 covers 15 residues. CDR1 and CDR2 from the germline V gene are SGDLS and YYNGEE. Trimming cost V 3 bases and J 2 bases; bases outside gene matches: 6.

This clonotype showed up many times. The rearrangement joins TRBV3-1 to TRBJ2-7, with a weak D call TRBD1 (6 bases). The V end lost 3 bases, the J end lost 2 bases, and 11 bases lay between the germline ends. The V gene's germline CDR1 is LGHDT and CDR2 YNNKEL (reference sequence). This CDR3 comprises 14 residues. CDR3 nucleotides: TGTGCCAGCAGCCACGCGGACAGTACCTACGAGCAGTACTTC. Its translation is CASSHADSTYEQYF.

The chain joins TRBV18 to TRBJ2-3; possibly TRBD2 for D (5 bases). The CDR3 sequence is 12 residues long. The V end lost 6 bases, the J end lost 4 bases, and 8 bases lay between the germline ends. Germline-derived CDR1 and CDR2 are KGHSH and LQKENI. This chain's CDR3 is CASSPEADTQYF. The CDR3 DNA reads as TGTGCCAGCTCCCCGGAGGCAGATACGCAGTATTTT.

This clonotype was counted ten times or more. The CDR3 here is CASSYDAGPDQPQHF. The CDR3 DNA reads TGTGCCAGCAGTTACGATGCGGGGCCAGATCAGCCCCAGCATTTT. The rearrangement links TRBV6-6 to TRBJ1-5; D is possibly TRBD1 (5 bases). Deletions cut 2 bases from V and 5 bases from J, with 13 bases between. The CDR3 runs 15 residues. CDR1 is MNHNY, CDR2 SVGAGI, per germline (reference sequence).

This clonotype occurred many times. This chain connects TRBV20-1 to TRBJ1-1, with D unresolved. Germline V lookup: CDR1 DFQATT, CDR2 SNEGSKA (reference sequence). This CDR3 is 18 amino acids long. V gave up 1 base and J gave up 0 bases, with 21 bases separating them. CDR3 nucleotides: TGCAGTGCTAGAGGGATGATAGGGAAAAGCCTAATGAACACTGAAGCTTTCTTT. This gives the protein CSARGMIGKSLMNTEAFF.

The rearrangement joins TRBV14 to TRBJ1-1, with 7 bases that match TRBD1. The CDR3 has 13 amino acids. V shed 6 bases and J 2 bases; nucleotides not matched to a gene: 3. CDR1 SGHDN and CDR2 FVKESK come from the germline V gene. Here the CDR3 DNA reads TGTGCCAGCAGATACAGGGGTAACACTGAAGCTTTCTTT. Protein: CASRYRGNTEAFF.

The chain combines TRBV20-1 with TRBJ1-2, with D uncertain. Germline values: CDR1 DFQATT, CDR2 SNEGSKA (reference sequence). The CDR3 runs 13 residues. Trimming cost V 1 base and J 0 bases, with 6 bases left between them. The chain's CDR3 is CSARGGANYGYTF. The CDR3 coding sequence is TGCAGTGCTAGAGGGGGAGCTAACTATGGCTACACCTTC.

This clonotype appeared a few times. The CDR3 bases are TGCAGTGGTCGCCAGCGCTCCTACAATGAGCAGTTCTTC. This gives the protein CSGRQRSYNEQFF. The chain carries TRBV20-1 and TRBJ2-1; D remains unclear. CDR3 length: 13 residues. Germline values: CDR1 DFQATT, CDR2 SNEGSKA (reference sequence). V lost 7 bases to trimming and J lost 0 bases, with 10 bases between them.

The table lists this clonotype with a few counts. The chain uses TRBV29-1 and TRBJ2-3; 12 bases match TRBD2. CDR1 is SQVTM and CDR2 is ANQGSEA in the germline V gene. This CDR3 is 13 amino acids long. Losses at the gene ends were 6 bases for V and 4 bases for J; bases not matched to a gene: 2. CDR3 residues: CSVASGGADTQYF. As DNA, the CDR3 is TGCAGCGTAGCTAGCGGGGGGGCAGATACGCAGTATTTT.